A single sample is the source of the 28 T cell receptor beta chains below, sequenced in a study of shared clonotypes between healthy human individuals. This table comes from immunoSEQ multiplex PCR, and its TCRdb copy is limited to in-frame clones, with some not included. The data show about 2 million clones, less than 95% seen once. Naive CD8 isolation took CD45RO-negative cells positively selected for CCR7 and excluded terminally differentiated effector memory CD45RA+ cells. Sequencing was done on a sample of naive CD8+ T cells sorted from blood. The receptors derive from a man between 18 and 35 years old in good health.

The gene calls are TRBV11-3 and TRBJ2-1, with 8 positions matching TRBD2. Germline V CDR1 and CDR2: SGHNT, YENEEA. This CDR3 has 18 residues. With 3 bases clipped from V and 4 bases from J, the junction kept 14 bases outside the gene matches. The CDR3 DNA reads TGTGCCAGCAGCTTGTCCACTAGCGGCCCTATAGGGTACAATGAGCAGTTCTTC. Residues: CASSLSTSGPIGYNEQFF.

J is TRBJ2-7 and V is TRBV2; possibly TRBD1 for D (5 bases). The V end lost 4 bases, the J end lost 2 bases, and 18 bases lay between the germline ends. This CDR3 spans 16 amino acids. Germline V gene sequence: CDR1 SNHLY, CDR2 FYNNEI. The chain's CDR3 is CASSAALKGLPYEQYF. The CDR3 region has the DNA TGTGCCAGCAGTGCCGCTCTCAAGGGGCTGCCCTACGAGCAGTACTTC.

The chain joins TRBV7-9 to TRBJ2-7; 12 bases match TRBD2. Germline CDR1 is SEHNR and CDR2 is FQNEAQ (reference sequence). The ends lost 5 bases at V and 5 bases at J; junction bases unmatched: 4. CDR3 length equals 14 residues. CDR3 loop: CASSPTSGRNEQYF. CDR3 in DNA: TGTGCCAGCAGCCCTACTAGCGGGAGGAACGAGCAGTACTTC. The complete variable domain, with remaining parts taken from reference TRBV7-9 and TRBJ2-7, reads DTGVSQNPRHKITKRGQNVTFRCDPISEHNRLYWYRQTLGQGPEFLTYFQNEAQLEKSRLLSDRFSAERPKGSFSTLEIQRTEQGDSAMYLCASSPTSGRNEQYFGPGTRLTVT.

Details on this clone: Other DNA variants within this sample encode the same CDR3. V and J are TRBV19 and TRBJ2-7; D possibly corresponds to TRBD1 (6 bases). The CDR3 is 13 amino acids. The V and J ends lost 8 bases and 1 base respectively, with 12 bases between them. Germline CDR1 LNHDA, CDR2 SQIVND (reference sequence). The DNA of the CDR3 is TGTGCCAGTTCCAACAGGGTTTCCTACGAGCAGTACTTC. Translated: CASSNRVSYEQYF.

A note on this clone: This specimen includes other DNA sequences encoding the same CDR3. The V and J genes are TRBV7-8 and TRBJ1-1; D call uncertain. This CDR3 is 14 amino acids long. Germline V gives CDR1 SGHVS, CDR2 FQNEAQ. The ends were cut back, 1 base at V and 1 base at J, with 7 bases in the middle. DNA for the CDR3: TGTGCCAGCAGCTTAGTTCAGACGAACACTGAAGCTTTCTTT. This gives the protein CASSLVQTNTEAFF. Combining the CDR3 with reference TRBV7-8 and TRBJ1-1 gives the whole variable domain GAGVSQSPRYKVAKRGQDVALRCDPISGHVSLFWYQQALGQGPEFLTYFQNEAQLDKSGLPSDRFFAERPEGSVSTLKIQRTQQEDSAVYLCASSLVQTNTEAFFGQGTRLTVV.

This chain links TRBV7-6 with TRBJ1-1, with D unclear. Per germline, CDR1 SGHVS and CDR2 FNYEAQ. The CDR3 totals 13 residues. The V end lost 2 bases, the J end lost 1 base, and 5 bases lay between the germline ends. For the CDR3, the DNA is TGTGCCAGCAGCTTATGGGCGAACACTGAAGCTTTCTTT. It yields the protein CASSLWANTEAFF.

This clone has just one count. In DNA form, the CDR3 reads TGCGCCAGCAGCTTGAGTAAGGATACTGAAGCTTTCTTT. It codes for CASSLSKDTEAFF. This rearrangement joins TRBV5-1 to TRBJ1-1, with D uncertain. Germline V gene lookup returns CDR1 SGHRS and CDR2 YFSETQ. This CDR3 comprises 13 residues. V dropped 1 base and J dropped 5 bases, with 9 bases sitting between them.

CDR3 sequence reads: CASSLGPQGMNTEAFF. In DNA, the CDR3 is TGCGCCAGCAGCTTGGGGCCCCAGGGTATGAACACTGAAGCTTTCTTT. The chain couples TRBV5-1 to TRBJ1-1; D might be TRBD1 (5 bases). Germline CDR1 is SGHRS and CDR2 is YFSETQ. Trimming stripped 0 bases from V and 0 bases from J, with 12 bases between. This CDR3 is built from 16 residues.

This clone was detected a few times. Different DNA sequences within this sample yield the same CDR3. Here the CDR3 DNA reads TGTGCCAGCAAAACCGGGACACCTTCCTACGAGCAGTACTTC. This gives the protein CASKTGTPSYEQYF. The chain employs TRBV6-6 and TRBJ2-7, with D tentatively TRBD1 (6 bases). CDR3 length equals 14 residues. Germline V CDR1 and CDR2: MNHNY, SVGAGI (reference sequence). Trimming cost V 7 bases and J 1 base, with 14 bases left between them.

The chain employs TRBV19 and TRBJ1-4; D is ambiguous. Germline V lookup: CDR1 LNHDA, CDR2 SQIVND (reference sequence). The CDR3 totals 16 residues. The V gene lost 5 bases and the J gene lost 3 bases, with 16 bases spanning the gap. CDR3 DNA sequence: TGTGCCAGTAGTCCGTTACTAAATCCGGCTAATGAAAAACTGTTTTTT. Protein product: CASSPLLNPANEKLFF.

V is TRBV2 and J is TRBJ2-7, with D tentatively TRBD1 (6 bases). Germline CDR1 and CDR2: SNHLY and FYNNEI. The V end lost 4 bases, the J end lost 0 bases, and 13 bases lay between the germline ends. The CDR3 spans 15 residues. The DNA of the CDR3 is TGTGCCAGCAGTGGGGACATGTCTCACTCCTACGAGCAGTACTTC. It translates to CASSGDMSHSYEQYF.

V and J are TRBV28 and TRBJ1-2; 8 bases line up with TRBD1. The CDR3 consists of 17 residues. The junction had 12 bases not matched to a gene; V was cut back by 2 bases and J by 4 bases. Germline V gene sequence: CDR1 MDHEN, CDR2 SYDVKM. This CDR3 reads CASSLPLVPGQAYGYTF. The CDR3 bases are TGTGCCAGCAGTTTACCCCTTGTACCGGGACAGGCCTATGGCTACACCTTC.

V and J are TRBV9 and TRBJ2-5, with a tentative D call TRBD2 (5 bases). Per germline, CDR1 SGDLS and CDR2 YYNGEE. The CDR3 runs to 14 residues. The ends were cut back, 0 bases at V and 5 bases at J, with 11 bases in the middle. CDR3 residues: CASSVEGAEETQYF. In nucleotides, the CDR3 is TGTGCCAGCAGCGTAGAGGGAGCGGAGGAGACCCAGTACTTC.

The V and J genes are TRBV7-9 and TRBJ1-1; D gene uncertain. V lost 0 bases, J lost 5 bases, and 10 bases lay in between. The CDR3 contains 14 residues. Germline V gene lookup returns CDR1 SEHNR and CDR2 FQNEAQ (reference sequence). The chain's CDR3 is CASSLAVEFTEAFF. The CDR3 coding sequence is TGTGCCAGCAGCTTAGCTGTAGAGTTTACTGAAGCTTTCTTT. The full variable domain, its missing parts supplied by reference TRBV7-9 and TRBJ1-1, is DTGVSQNPRHKITKRGQNVTFRCDPISEHNRLYWYRQTLGQGPEFLTYFQNEAQLEKSRLLSDRFSAERPKGSFSTLEIQRTEQGDSAMYLCASSLAVEFTEAFFGQGTRLTVV.

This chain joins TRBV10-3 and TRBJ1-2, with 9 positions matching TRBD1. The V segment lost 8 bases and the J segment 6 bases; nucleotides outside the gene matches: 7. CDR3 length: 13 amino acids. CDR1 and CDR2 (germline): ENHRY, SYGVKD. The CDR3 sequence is CAIESGQGNGYTF. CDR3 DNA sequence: TGTGCCATCGAGTCAGGACAGGGGAATGGCTACACCTTC.

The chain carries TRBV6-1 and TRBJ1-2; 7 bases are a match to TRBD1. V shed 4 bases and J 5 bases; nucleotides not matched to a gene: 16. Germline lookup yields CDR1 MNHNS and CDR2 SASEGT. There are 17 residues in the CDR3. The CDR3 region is CASSGEDSSTGVYGYTF. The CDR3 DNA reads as TGTGCCAGCAGTGGGGAGGATTCGTCAACAGGGGTATATGGCTACACCTTC.

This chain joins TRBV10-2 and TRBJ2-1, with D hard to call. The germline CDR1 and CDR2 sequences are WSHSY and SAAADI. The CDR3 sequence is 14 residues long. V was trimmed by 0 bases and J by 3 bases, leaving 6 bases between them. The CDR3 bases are TGCGCCAGCAGTGAGTCGTACAGCTACAATGAGCAGTTCTTC. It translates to CASSESYSYNEQFF.

CDR3 in DNA: TGTGCCAGCATGTTGACAGGGGGCCACGAGCAGTACTTC. Translating gives CASMLTGGHEQYF. The chain links TRBV6-1 to TRBJ2-7, with 10 positions matching TRBD1. The V gene end was trimmed by 7 bases and the J gene end by 5 bases; junction bases not matched to a gene: 5. From germline, CDR1 is MNHNS and CDR2 SASEGT. The CDR3 runs to 13 residues.

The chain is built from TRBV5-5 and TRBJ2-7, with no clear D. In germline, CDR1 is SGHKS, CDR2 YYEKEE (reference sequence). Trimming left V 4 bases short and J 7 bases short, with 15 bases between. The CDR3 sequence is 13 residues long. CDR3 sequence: CASSPDSLGEQYF. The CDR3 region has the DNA TGTGCCAGCAGCCCCGACTCCCTAGGGGAGCAGTACTTC.

For the CDR3, the DNA is TGTGCCAGCTGGTCCAGCGCCTCAAATCAGCCCCAGCATTTT. Amino acids: CASWSSASNQPQHF. The J gene is TRBJ1-5, the V gene TRBV2, with D uncertain. V gave up 8 bases and J gave up 4 bases, with 15 bases separating them. The CDR3 is 14 residues long. The V gene's germline CDR1 is SNHLY and CDR2 FYNNEI.

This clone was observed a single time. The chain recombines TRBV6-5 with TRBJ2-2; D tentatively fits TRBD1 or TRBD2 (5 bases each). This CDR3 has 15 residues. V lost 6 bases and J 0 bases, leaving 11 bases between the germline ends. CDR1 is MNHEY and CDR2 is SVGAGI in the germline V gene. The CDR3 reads CASRVWGTNTGELFF. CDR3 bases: TGTGCCAGCAGGGTTTGGGGGACGAACACCGGGGAGCTGTTTTTT.

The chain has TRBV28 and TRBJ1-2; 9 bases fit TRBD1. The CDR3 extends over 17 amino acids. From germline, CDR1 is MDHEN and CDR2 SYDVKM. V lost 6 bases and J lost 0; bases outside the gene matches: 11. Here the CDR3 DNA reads TGTGCCAGCAGCCCCCAGACAGGGGGGGTTGCTAACTATGGCTACACCTTC. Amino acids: CASSPQTGGVANYGYTF.

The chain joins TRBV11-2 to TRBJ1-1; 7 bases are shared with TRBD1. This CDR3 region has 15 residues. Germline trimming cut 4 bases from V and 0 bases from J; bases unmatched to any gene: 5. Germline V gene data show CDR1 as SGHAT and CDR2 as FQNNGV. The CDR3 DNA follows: TGTGCCAGCAGCTCGAGGACAGGAATGAACACTGAAGCTTTCTTT. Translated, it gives CASSSRTGMNTEAFF.

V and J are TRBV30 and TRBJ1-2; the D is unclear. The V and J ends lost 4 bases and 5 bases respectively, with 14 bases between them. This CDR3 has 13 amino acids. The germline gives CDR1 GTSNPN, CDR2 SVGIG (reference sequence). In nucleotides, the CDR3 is TGTGCCTGGACCGGGGAGGGTGGGTATGGCTACACCTTC. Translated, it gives CAWTGEGGYGYTF.

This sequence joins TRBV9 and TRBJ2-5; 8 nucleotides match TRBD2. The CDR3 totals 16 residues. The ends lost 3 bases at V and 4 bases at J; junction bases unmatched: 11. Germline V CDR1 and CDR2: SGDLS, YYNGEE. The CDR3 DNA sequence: TGTGCCAGCAGCGATGACCTAAGCGGGAGTGCAGAGACCCAGTACTTC. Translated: CASSDDLSGSAETQYF.

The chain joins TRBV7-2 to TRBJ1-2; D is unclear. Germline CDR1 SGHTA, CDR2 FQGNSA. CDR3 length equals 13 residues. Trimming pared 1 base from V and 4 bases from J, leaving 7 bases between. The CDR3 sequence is CASSLDRSYGYTF. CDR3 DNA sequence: TGTGCCAGCAGCTTAGACAGATCCTATGGCTACACCTTC.

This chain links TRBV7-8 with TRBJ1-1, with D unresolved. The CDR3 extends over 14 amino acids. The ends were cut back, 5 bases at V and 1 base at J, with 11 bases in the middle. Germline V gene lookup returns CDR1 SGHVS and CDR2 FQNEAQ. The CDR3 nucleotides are TGTGCCAGCAGCGGGCGGACGGAGAACACTGAAGCTTTCTTT. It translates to CASSGRTENTEAFF. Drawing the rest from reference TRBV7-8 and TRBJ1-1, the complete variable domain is GAGVSQSPRYKVAKRGQDVALRCDPISGHVSLFWYQQALGQGPEFLTYFQNEAQLDKSGLPSDRFFAERPEGSVSTLKIQRTQQEDSAVYLCASSGRTENTEAFFGQGTRLTVV.

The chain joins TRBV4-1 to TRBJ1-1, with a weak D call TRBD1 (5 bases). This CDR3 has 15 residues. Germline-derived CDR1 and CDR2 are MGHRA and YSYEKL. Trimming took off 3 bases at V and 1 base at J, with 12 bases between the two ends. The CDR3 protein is CASSHSTGGNTEAFF. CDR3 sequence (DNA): TGCGCCAGCAGCCATTCAACGGGGGGGAACACTGAAGCTTTCTTT.